This passage covers 5 T cell receptor beta chains from one sample sequenced in a study of blood T cells in healthy people across ages. PCR was performed a second time for about 7 to 11 cycles using a sample-barcoded 5' primer and a J-beta primer mix. Each CDR3 protein gets one entry after TCRdb re-called the 5' RACE reads with MiXCR. Of 700,000 or so distinct CDR3 sequences listed, 35% to 50% are singletons. The sequenced sample was blood. The receptors derive from a man older than 75 in good health.

This clonotype was counted a few times. The rearrangement links TRBV4-2 to TRBJ2-1, with 10 bases aligning to TRBD1. The CDR3 loop spans 14 amino acids. Germline trimming cut 4 bases from V and 6 bases from J; bases unmatched to any gene: 3. The germline CDR1 and CDR2 sequences are LGHNA and YNFKEQ. The CDR3 here is CASSPGQGSNEQFF. The DNA for the CDR3 is TGTGCCAGCAGCCCGGGACAGGGGTCCAATGAGCAGTTCTTC.

About this clonotype: A much bigger clone sits one base away, suggesting this may be a read error. V usage is TRBV6-1 and J usage is TRBJ2-1; 12 bases agree with TRBD1. The assigned J gene may be wrong: the sequence end matches TRBJ2-7 better. The CDR3 is 17 amino acids. Per the germline V gene, CDR1 is MNHNS and CDR2 is SASEGT. The CDR3: CASSDGTGGSIYNEQYF. The CDR3 nucleotides read TGTGCCAGCAGTGATGGGACAGGGGGCTCGATATACAATGAGCAGTACTTC.

The V and J genes are TRBV7-9 and TRBJ2-5; D unclear. The V gene lost 5 bases and the J gene lost 3 bases, with 10 bases spanning the gap. The CDR3 is 13 residues long. Germline V gives CDR1 SEHNR, CDR2 FQNEAQ (reference sequence). The CDR3 nucleotides are TGTGCCAGCAGCGCTAGAAGCGAAGAGACCCAGTACTTC. Translated: CASSARSEETQYF.

CDR3 in amino acids: CSVDLRQARNEQFF. The CDR3 bases are TGCAGCGTTGATTTAAGACAGGCCCGCAATGAGCAGTTCTTC. V usage is TRBV29-1 and J usage is TRBJ2-1, with D tentatively TRBD1 (6 bases). Deletions cut 3 bases from V and 6 bases from J, with 15 bases between. There are 14 residues in the CDR3. The germline V gene encodes CDR1 SQVTM and CDR2 ANQGSEA.

This clonotype showed up just once. One end of the junction varies from germline; a read error may be responsible. The chain couples TRBV3-1 to TRBJ2-1, with a possible D match to TRBD2 (6 bases). In germline, CDR1 is LGHDT, CDR2 YNNKEL (reference sequence). The CDR3 is 15 amino acids. CDR3: CASRSDGGFYNEQFF. CDR3 bases: TGCGCCAGCCGCTCAGACGGGGGATTCTACAATGAGCAGTTCTTC.